This TCR beta chain came from a study of blood T cell repertoires in COVID-19. Study in general: Acute-phase and convalescent COVID-19 samples originated in the United States, Italy and Spain. The analysed material was cDNA or gDNA that came from T cells, B-cell-depleted T cells, or PBMCs.

Per the study methods: Nucleated cell counts were estimated from reference gene primer amplification. The protocol was immunoSEQ multiplex PCR, while the TCRdb copy is restricted to in-frame clones and leaves out a portion. For V, J and clone size, that table is used; D and trimming come from the DNA. The profile covers just over 650,000 clones, with 75% to 90% appearing a single time and roughly 0.25% taken by the ten largest. Germline V lookup: CDR1 WSHSY, CDR2 SAAADI. The CDR3 runs to 14 residues. Deletions cut 7 bases from V and 0 bases from J, with 10 bases between. The sequenced sample consisted of peripheral blood. This receptor was obtained from a woman aged 18 to 35 with acute or convalescent COVID-19. The rearrangement uses TRBV10-2 and TRBJ1-5, with D unclear. CDR3 in amino acids: CASTQSGSNQPQHF. DNA of the CDR3: TGCGCCAGCACACAAAGTGGTAGCAATCAGCCCCAGCATTTT.